A single sample gave rise to the 28 T cell receptor beta chains below, sequenced in a study of T-cell memory formation after mild COVID-19. TCRdb analysed the 5' RACE reads with MiXCR anew, one entry per CDR3 protein. The sample includes hundreds of thousands of distinct CDR3 sequences, under 20% seen only once; the top ten take about 22%. Input material: PBMCs or a T cell subset sorted from them (not recorded which). All receptors come from a man aged 18 to 29 who had mild COVID-19 (a few samples of this study predate the infection). Cell type and time point are not known.

This clonotype occurred a few times. The chain is built from TRBV5-1 and TRBJ1-2, with 9 bases lining up with TRBD1. V lost 3 bases and J lost 7; bases outside the gene matches: 7. The CDR3 length is 14 residues. Germline CDR1 reads SGHRS; CDR2 reads YFSETQ. DNA of the CDR3: TGCGCCAGCAGCTCAGGACAGGGGCGAAGTGGCTACACCTTC. It yields the protein CASSSGQGRSGYTF.

V is TRBV28 and J is TRBJ2-2, with TRBD2 matching over 8 bases. Germline trimming cut 5 bases from V and 0 bases from J; bases unmatched to any gene: 5. This CDR3 has 16 amino acids. Per the germline V gene, CDR1 is MDHEN and CDR2 is SYDVKM. The CDR3 DNA follows: TGTGCCAGCAGTCTATACGGGGGGGCGAACACCGGGGAGCTGTTTTTT. Amino acid sequence: CASSLYGGANTGELFF.

The chain recombines TRBV7-8 with TRBJ2-1; D unclear. In germline, CDR1 is SGHVS, CDR2 FQNEAQ. CDR3 length: 13 amino acids. V was trimmed by 5 bases and J by 3 bases, leaving 8 bases between them. The CDR3 sequence: CASSLLFYNEQFF. DNA for the CDR3: TGTGCCAGCAGCCTACTATTCTACAATGAGCAGTTCTTC.

V usage is TRBV15 and J usage is TRBJ1-2; unclear D gene. Germline CDR1 reads LNHNV; CDR2 reads YYDKDF (reference sequence). V was pared by 5 bases and J by 10 bases, with 14 bases between. The CDR3 is 12 amino acids. CDR3 nucleotides: TGTGCCACCAGCCACGCGGGGTGGGCCTACACCTTC. Its translation: CATSHAGWAYTF.

V gene TRBV7-2 combines with J gene TRBJ1-5; maybe TRBD1 (5 bases). There are 15 residues in the CDR3. Germline CDR1 reads SGHTA; CDR2 reads FQGNSA. Between the trimmed V and J ends, which lost 2 bases and 7 bases, there was a span of 15 bases. This CDR3 reads CASSLRQGREQPQHF. The CDR3, as DNA: TGTGCCAGCAGCTTAAGGCAGGGAAGAGAACAGCCCCAGCATTTT.

This clonotype has just a few counts. This chain links TRBV10-3 with TRBJ2-2; D remains ambiguous. The CDR3 covers 16 residues. CDR1 and CDR2 (germline): ENHRY, SYGVKD. V was trimmed by 6 bases and J by 2 bases, leaving 16 bases between them. The chain's CDR3 is CAIRPDSTANTGELFF. The CDR3 DNA is TGTGCCATCAGACCGGATTCGACTGCAAACACCGGGGAGCTGTTTTTT.

The chain uses TRBV20-1 and TRBJ2-7; 9 positions match TRBD2. J gave up 2 bases and V 2 bases, and 1 base lay outside the gene matches. The CDR3 sequence is 13 residues long. Germline V CDR1 and CDR2: DFQATT, SNEGSKA (reference sequence). The CDR3 sequence is CSARLAGTYEQYF. The CDR3 nucleotides are TGCAGTGCTAGACTAGCGGGGACCTACGAGCAGTACTTC.

This chain connects TRBV12-3 or TRBV12-4 to TRBJ2-2; D ambiguous. The V and J ends lost 8 bases and 4 bases respectively, with 11 bases between them. This CDR3 has 13 amino acids. The CDR3 bases are TGTGCCAGCCCCCCCGGGCTCACCGGGGAGCTGTTTTTT. The encoded protein is CASPPGLTGELFF.

V gene TRBV29-1 combines with J gene TRBJ2-3; TRBD2 matches 7 bases. The CDR3 loop spans 11 amino acids. The V gene's germline CDR1 is SQVTM and CDR2 ANQGSEA. V shed 7 bases and J 6 bases; nucleotides not matched to a gene: 4. The CDR3 sequence is CSGEGLDTQYF. Written as DNA, the CDR3 is TGCAGCGGGGAGGGGTTGGATACGCAGTATTTT.

There are a few counts of this clonotype. The rearrangement uses TRBV4-1 and TRBJ1-4, with 9 nucleotides matching TRBD1. The length of the CDR3 is 20 residues. Germline V CDR1 and CDR2: MGHRA, YSYEKL. J was trimmed by 0 bases and V by 4 bases; bases with no gene match: 15. CDR3 region: CASSRTGDAMAFATNEKLFF. In nucleotides, the CDR3 is TGCGCCAGCAGCCGGACAGGGGACGCGATGGCATTTGCAACTAATGAAAAACTGTTTTTT.

The rearrangement links TRBV5-1 to TRBJ1-1, with 7 bases lining up with TRBD1. Looked up from germline, CDR1 is SGHRS and CDR2 is YFSETQ. The CDR3 covers 16 residues. Trimming removed 1 base from V and 1 base from J; junction bases left unmatched: 7. As DNA, the CDR3 is TGCGCCAGCAGCTTGCTACCGACAGGGCAGAACACTGAAGCTTTCTTT. It encodes CASSLLPTGQNTEAFF.

This clonotype was observed at least ten times. This rearrangement joins TRBV12-3 or TRBV12-4 to TRBJ2-2, with a possible D match to TRBD2 (6 bases). The CDR3 runs 13 residues. Between the trimmed V and J ends, which lost 3 bases and 8 bases, there was a span of 10 bases. CDR3 sequence reads: CASSLLATGELFF. The CDR3, as DNA: TGTGCCAGCAGTTTGCTAGCGACGGGGGAGCTGTTTTTT.

The rearrangement joins TRBV7-2 to TRBJ2-3, with 8 nucleotides matching TRBD1. This CDR3 is built from 14 residues. With 5 bases clipped from V and 3 bases from J, the junction kept 4 bases outside the gene matches. Germline CDR1 reads SGHTA; CDR2 reads FQGNSA. CDR3 residues: CASSHDRGTDTQYF. The DNA of the CDR3 is TGTGCCAGCAGCCACGACAGGGGAACAGATACGCAGTATTTT.

V is TRBV6-6 and J is TRBJ1-3; 7 bases map to TRBD1. CDR3 length: 16 residues. The V gene end was trimmed by 9 bases and the J gene end by 0 bases; junction bases not matched to a gene: 11. From germline, CDR1 is MNHNY and CDR2 SVGAGI (reference sequence). The DNA of the CDR3 is TGTGCCAGTGCATGGCAGGGGGGATACTCTGGAAACACCATATATTTT. Its translation is CASAWQGGYSGNTIYF.

This clonotype was observed a handful of times. The chain is built from TRBV7-2 and TRBJ2-6; D is possibly TRBD1 (7 bases). The CDR3 totals 18 residues. Germline V CDR1 and CDR2: SGHTA, FQGNSA. V lost 6 bases and J lost 0, with 18 bases in between. The CDR3 DNA reads as TGTGCCAGCAGACCAACTCCAGGGGGGAGCTCTGGGGCCAACGTCCTGACTTTC. This codes for CASRPTPGGSSGANVLTF.

The J gene is TRBJ1-6, the V gene TRBV9; 10 bases are a match to TRBD1. Germline V gene data show CDR1 as SGDLS and CDR2 as YYNGEE. With V trimmed by 3 bases and J by 6 bases, 3 bases remained unmatched. The CDR3 is 15 residues long. CDR3 nucleotides: TGTGCCAGCAGCGCTCGGACAGGGGGTAATTCACCCCTCCACTTT. Translating it yields CASSARTGGNSPLHF.

This chain uses TRBV27 with TRBJ1-1; perhaps TRBD1 as D (5 bases). The V and J ends lost 3 bases and 5 bases respectively, with 13 bases between them. The CDR3 runs 14 residues. Looked up from germline, CDR1 is MNHEY and CDR2 is SMNVEV (reference sequence). The CDR3 DNA reads as TGTGCCAGCAGTTTCTTAGGGGAAGGGACTGAAGCTTTCTTT. Its translation is CASSFLGEGTEAFF.

This clonotype was picked up a small number of times. The V and J genes are TRBV29-1 and TRBJ2-2; D is uncertain. Germline CDR1 SQVTM, CDR2 ANQGSEA. The CDR3 has 14 residues. The ends were cut back, 4 bases at V and 2 bases at J, with 11 bases in the middle. CDR3 nucleotides: TGCAGCGTTGTAGAAGACATTAACACCGGGGAGCTGTTTTTT. This gives the protein CSVVEDINTGELFF.

The chain joins TRBV5-4 to TRBJ2-2, with TRBD2 matching 9 bases. The CDR3 is made up of 14 amino acids. The trim removed 5 bases at V and 1 base at J, leaving 0 bases unmatched. The germline V gene has CDR1 SGHNT and CDR2 YYREEE (reference sequence). CDR3 sequence: CASRTSGNTGELFF. In DNA form, the CDR3 reads TGTGCCAGCAGGACTAGCGGGAACACCGGGGAGCTGTTTTTT.

The J gene is TRBJ2-5, the V gene TRBV12-5, with D possibly called TRBD1 or TRBD2 (5 bases each). The CDR3 contains 12 residues. V lost 8 bases, J lost 5 bases, and 12 bases lay in between. The germline V gene has CDR1 LGHNT and CDR2 FRNRAP. The CDR3 DNA follows: TGTGCTAGTCGAGGGGTGATCGAGACCCAGTACTTC. It translates to CASRGVIETQYF.

This chain joins TRBV27 and TRBJ1-3, with TRBD1 identical over 9 bases. The CDR3 has 15 residues. Trimming took 5 bases from V and 2 from J; bases not matched to a gene: 4. CDR1 is MNHEY and CDR2 is SMNVEV in the germline V gene (reference sequence). The CDR3, as DNA: TGTGCCAGCAGTCTCGGGACAGGGACTGGAAACACCATATATTTT. This codes for CASSLGTGTGNTIYF.

This clonotype was observed a few times. The rearrangement joins TRBV20-1 to TRBJ2-2; the D is unclear. V lost 6 bases to trimming and J lost 4 bases, with 15 bases between them. This CDR3 is built from 14 residues. Germline CDR1 DFQATT, CDR2 SNEGSKA (reference sequence). The CDR3 sequence: CSATIPSGTGELFF. The CDR3 coding sequence is TGCAGTGCCACAATACCCTCGGGCACCGGGGAGCTGTTTTTT.

This clonotype has at least ten counts. The chain is built from TRBV12-3 or TRBV12-4 and TRBJ2-7, with 7 positions matching TRBD1. There are 14 residues in the CDR3. After removal of 1 base from V and 2 bases from J, the junction contained 2 bases not matched to a gene. This CDR3 reads CASSLVQGAYEQYF. CDR3 sequence (DNA): TGTGCCAGCAGTTTAGTCCAGGGGGCCTACGAGCAGTACTTC.

The genes are TRBV4-1 and TRBJ2-1, with 12 bases identical to TRBD2. The junction had 2 bases not matched to a gene; V was cut back by 5 bases and J by 0 bases. The CDR3 is 16 amino acids. CDR1 is MGHRA, CDR2 YSYEKL, per germline. The CDR3 loop reads CASSATSGGSYNEQFF. CDR3 nucleotides: TGCGCCAGCAGCGCGACTAGCGGGGGCTCCTACAATGAGCAGTTCTTC.

This clonotype was detected a few times. The V call is TRBV9, the J call TRBJ2-7; D remains unclear. CDR3 length equals 11 residues. Germline CDR1 reads SGDLS; CDR2 reads YYNGEE. Trimming cost V 3 bases and J 7 bases, with 8 bases left between them. The CDR3 sequence is CASSGMGEQYF. Here the CDR3 DNA reads TGTGCCAGCAGCGGTATGGGTGAGCAGTACTTC.

This clonotype showed up just a few times. The rearrangement joins TRBV5-1 to TRBJ2-3; 11 positions agree with TRBD2. Trimming cost V 4 bases and J 0 bases; bases outside gene matches: 10. Germline V gene lookup returns CDR1 SGHRS and CDR2 YFSETQ. The length of the CDR3 is 18 residues. CDR3 loop: CASSPPTSGISSTDTQYF. As DNA, the CDR3 is TGCGCCAGCAGCCCGCCGACTAGCGGGATTTCTAGCACAGATACGCAGTATTTT.

The chain joins TRBV20-1 to TRBJ1-1; weak D call: TRBD1 (6 bases). Between the trimmed V and J ends, which lost 2 bases and 2 bases, there was a span of 12 bases. Germline CDR1 reads DFQATT; CDR2 reads SNEGSKA (reference sequence). The CDR3 spans 14 residues. CDR3 in DNA: TGCAGTGCTAGACTACAGGGAGTTAACACTGAAGCTTTCTTT. Translation: CSARLQGVNTEAFF.

The chain uses TRBV24-1 and TRBJ2-3; 13 nucleotides align to TRBD2. There are 16 residues in the CDR3. Germline assignment: CDR1 KGHDR and CDR2 SFDVKD. With V trimmed by 4 bases and J by 4 bases, 4 bases remained unmatched. The CDR3 DNA reads as TGTGCCACCAGTGACACACTAGCGGGGGGGCCAGATACGCAGTATTTT. Translating gives CATSDTLAGGPDTQYF.